The clone carrying this T cell receptor (beta chain) showed up many times. Its antigen remains unknown. The data stem from a study of beta chain features in type 1 diabetes. General study findings and limits: Sampled from patients, naive, central memory and Treg TCRB repertoires appeared more similar than those sampled from healthy donors. Individuals with type 1 diabetes displayed fewer insertions and more deletions at VDJ junctions.

Every isolated RNA sample was fully reverse transcribed, so sequencing captured expressed TCRB transcripts. The table came from immunoSEQ multiplex PCR; TCRdb's copy has only in-frame clones and leaves some out. Of hundreds of thousands of clones listed, roughly 8% are singletons. V lost 2 bases and J lost 5; bases outside the gene matches: 15. CDR1 SGHVS and CDR2 FQNEAQ come from the germline V gene. The CDR3 is 19 amino acids. This chain uses TRBV7-8 with TRBJ2-3; TRBD2 aligns across 11 bases. Sequences were obtained from central memory CD4+ T cells from blood. This clonotype was sampled from a woman between 18 and 30 years old in good health. This CDR3 reads CASSLLILTGTSGKDTQYF. The CDR3 DNA sequence: TGTGCCAGCAGCTTATTGATCCTAACCGGGACTAGCGGAAAAGATACGCAGTATTTT.